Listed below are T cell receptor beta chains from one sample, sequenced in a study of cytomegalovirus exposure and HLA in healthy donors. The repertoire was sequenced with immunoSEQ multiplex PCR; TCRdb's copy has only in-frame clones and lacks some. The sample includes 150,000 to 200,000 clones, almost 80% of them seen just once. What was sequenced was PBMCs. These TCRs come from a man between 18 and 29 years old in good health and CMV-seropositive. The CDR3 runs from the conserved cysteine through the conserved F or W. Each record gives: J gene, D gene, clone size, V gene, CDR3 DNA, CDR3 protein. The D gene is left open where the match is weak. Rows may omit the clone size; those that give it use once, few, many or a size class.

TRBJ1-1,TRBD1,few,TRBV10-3,TGTGCCATCAGAGCCGGGACAGAGTTCACTGAAGCTTTCTTT,CAIRAGTEFTEAFF
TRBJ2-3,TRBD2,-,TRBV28,TGTGCCAGTAAGCGCGCGGGAGGCACAGATACGCAGTATTTT,CASKRAGGTDTQYF
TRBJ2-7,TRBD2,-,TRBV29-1,TGCAGCGTTGAGGCTAGCGGGGAGACCTACGAGCAGTACTTC,CSVEASGETYEQYF
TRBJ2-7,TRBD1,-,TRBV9,TGTGCCAGCAGCGTAGCAGACAGGGTGAGCGAGCAGTACTTC,CASSVADRVSEQYF
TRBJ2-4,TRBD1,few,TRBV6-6,TGTGCCAGCAGTTACGGACAGGGGTATGGAAACATTCAGTACTTC,CASSYGQGYGNIQYF
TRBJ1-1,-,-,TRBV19,TGTGCCAGTAGTCAACAAGGAGAGCTCACTGAAGCTTTCTTT,CASSQQGELTEAFF
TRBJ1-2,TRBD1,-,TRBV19,TGTGCCAGCAAACAGGGGCCCTATGGCTACACCTTC,CASKQGPYGYTF
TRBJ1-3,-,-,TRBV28,TGTGCCAGCAGTTTTGGGGGGTCTGGAAACACCATATATTTT,CASSFGGSGNTIYF
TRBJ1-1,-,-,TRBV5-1,TGCGCCAGCAGCTCAGAAGATAGGGACTCGAACACTGAAGCTTTCTTT,CASSSEDRDSNTEAFF
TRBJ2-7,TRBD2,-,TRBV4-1,TGCGCCAGCAGCCAAGTAGCGGGAGGGTACGAGCAGTACTTC,CASSQVAGGYEQYF
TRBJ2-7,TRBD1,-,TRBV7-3,TGTGCCAGCAGCCATGACAGGGGTATGTACGAGCAGTACTTC,CASSHDRGMYEQYF
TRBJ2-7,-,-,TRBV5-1,TGCGCCAGCAGCTTGGCTAGGGGCACCTACGAGCAGTACTTC,CASSLARGTYEQYF
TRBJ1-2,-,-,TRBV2,TGTGCCAGTGTTTTAGGGGAGGTTTATGGCTACACCTTC,CASVLGEVYGYTF
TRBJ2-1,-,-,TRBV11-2,TGTGCCAGCAGCTTAGATCCGAGCAGGGGGGACAATGAGCAGTTCTTC,CASSLDPSRGDNEQFF
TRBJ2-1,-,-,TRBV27,TGTGCCAGCAGTTTATTGGGAGACTTTTCCTACAATGAGCAGTTCTTC,CASSLLGDFSYNEQFF
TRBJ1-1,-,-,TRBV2,TGTGCCAGCAGTGAAGACAGACCTAACACTGAAGCTTTCTTT,CASSEDRPNTEAFF
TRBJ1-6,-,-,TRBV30,TGTGCCTGGACGAAATGGAGGGTTTTACTTTCACCCCTCCACTTT,CAWTKWRVLLSPLHF
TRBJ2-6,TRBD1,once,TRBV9,TGTGCCAGCAGCGTAGGAGACAGGGGAACTGGGGCCAACGTCCTGACTTTC,CASSVGDRGTGANVLTF
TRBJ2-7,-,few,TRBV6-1,TGTGCCAGCAGCACAGGGGGGGGCTACGAGCAGTACTTC,CASSTGGGYEQYF
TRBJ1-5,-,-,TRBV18,TGTGCCAGCTCTCAACAGGGACATAGCAATCAGCCCCAGCATTTT,CASSQQGHSNQPQHF
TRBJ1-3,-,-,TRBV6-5,TGTGCCAGCAGTTACTCTCCAGGGTCTGGAAACACCATATATTTT,CASSYSPGSGNTIYF
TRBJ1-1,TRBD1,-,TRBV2,TGTGCCAGCAGGGATAGGGACAGGACGAACACTGAAGCTTTCTTT,CASRDRDRTNTEAFF
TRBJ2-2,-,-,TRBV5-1,TGCGCCAGCAGCGGATTGGGGGGACCGAACACCGGGGAGCTGTTTTTT,CASSGLGGPNTGELFF
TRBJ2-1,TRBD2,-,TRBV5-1,TGCGCCAGCAGCTTGGGTGGGGGGGCCTACAATGAGCAGTTCTTC,CASSLGGGAYNEQFF
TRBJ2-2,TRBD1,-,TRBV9,TGTGCCAGCAGCGTAAGGACAGGGGGTAACACCGGGGAGCTGTTTTTT,CASSVRTGGNTGELFF
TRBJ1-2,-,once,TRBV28,TGTGCCAGCACAAAGGAACTGGGGGGGGCGCAAAGCTATGGCTACACCTTC,CASTKELGGAQSYGYTF
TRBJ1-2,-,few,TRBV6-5,TGTGCCAGCAGATCACAGGGTGGATATGGCTACACCTTC,CASRSQGGYGYTF
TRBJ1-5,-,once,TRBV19,TGTGCCAGTAGTATGGAGGGACTCCTCAATCAGCCCCAGCATTTT,CASSMEGLLNQPQHF
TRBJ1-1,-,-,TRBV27,TGTGCCAGCAGTTACGGGGGGAACACTGAAGCTTTCTTT,CASSYGGNTEAFF
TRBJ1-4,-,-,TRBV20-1,TGCAGTGCTAGTGAAGAGGAAAAACTGTTTTTT,CSASEEEKLFF
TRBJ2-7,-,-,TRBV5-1,TGCGCCAGCAGCTCGACGGCTGGAGTACTGTACGAGCAGTACTTC,CASSSTAGVLYEQYF
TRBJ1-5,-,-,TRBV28,TGTGCCAGCAGTACAGGGCCCAATCAGCCCCAGCATTTT,CASSTGPNQPQHF